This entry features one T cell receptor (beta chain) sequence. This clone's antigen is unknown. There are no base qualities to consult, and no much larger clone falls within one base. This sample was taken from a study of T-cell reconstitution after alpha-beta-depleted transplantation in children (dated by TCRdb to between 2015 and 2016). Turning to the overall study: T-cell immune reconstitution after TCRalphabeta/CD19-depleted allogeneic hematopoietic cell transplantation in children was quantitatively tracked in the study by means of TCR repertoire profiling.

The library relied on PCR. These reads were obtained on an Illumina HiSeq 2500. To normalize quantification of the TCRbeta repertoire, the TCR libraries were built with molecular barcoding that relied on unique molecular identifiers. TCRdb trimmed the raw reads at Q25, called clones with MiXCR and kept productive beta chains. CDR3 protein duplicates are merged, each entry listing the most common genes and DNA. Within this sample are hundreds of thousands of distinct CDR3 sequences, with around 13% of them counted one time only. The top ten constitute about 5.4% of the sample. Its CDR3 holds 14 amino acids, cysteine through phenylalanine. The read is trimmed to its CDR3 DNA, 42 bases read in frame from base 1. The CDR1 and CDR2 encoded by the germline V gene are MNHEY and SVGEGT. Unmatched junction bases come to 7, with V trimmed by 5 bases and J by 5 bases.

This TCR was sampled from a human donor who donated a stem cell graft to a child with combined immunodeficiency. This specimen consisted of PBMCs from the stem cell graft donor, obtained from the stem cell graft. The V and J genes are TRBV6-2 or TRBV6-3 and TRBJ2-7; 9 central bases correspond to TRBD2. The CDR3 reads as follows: CASSILGTSHEQYF. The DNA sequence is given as TGTGCCAGCAGTATACTCGGGACTAGCCACGAGCAGTACTTC.